The 27 T cell receptor beta chains below all came from one sample that was sequenced in a study of beta chain features in type 1 diabetes. Study-wide results and caveats: Significant though moderate, a shortening of TCRB CDR3s appeared in all four CD4+ subsets of Type 1 diabetes patients.

These receptors' antigens are unknown. Reverse transcription of all isolated RNA meant that expressed TCRB transcripts were sequenced. Sequencing used immunoSEQ multiplex PCR; TCRdb keeps in-frame clones, though not all of them. Among 150,000 to 200,000 clones listed, approximately 62% were seen once. What was sequenced was naive CD4+ T cells from blood. These receptors all stem from a man under 40 with type 1 diabetes.

This chain connects TRBV4-3 to TRBJ1-1; TRBD1 might be the D (6 bases). V was pared by 2 bases and J by 1 base, with 14 bases between. CDR1 is LGHNA and CDR2 is YSLEER in the germline V gene. The CDR3 is 16 residues long. The CDR3 spells CASSQTPARGNTEAFF. CDR3 nucleotide sequence: TGCGCCAGCAGCCAAACCCCGGCCAGGGGGAACACTGAAGCTTTCTTT.

This rearrangement joins TRBV7-2 to TRBJ2-7, with TRBD1 matching over 7 bases. The germline V gene has CDR1 SGHTA and CDR2 FQGNSA. The CDR3 extends over 12 amino acids. The J segment lost 7 bases and the V segment lost 7 bases, leaving 7 bases of the junction unmatched. CDR3 in amino acids: CASTRQGEEQYF. In DNA form, the CDR3 reads TGTGCCAGCACCCGACAGGGTGAGGAGCAGTACTTC. Variable domain in full (rest from reference TRBV7-2 and TRBJ2-7): GAGVSQSPSNKVTEKGKDVELRCDPISGHTALYWYRQSLGQGLEFLIYFQGNSAPDKSGLPSDRFSAERTGGSVSTLTIQRTQQEDSAVYLCASTRQGEEQYFGPGTRLTVT.

This chain links TRBV27 with TRBJ1-4; 8 bases agree with TRBD1. V lost 6 bases and J lost 7; bases outside the gene matches: 7. Looked up from germline, CDR1 is MNHEY and CDR2 is SMNVEV (reference sequence). The CDR3 covers 14 residues. The CDR3 sequence is CASSTGTGGEKLFF. DNA for the CDR3: TGTGCCAGCAGCACCGGGACAGGTGGTGAAAAACTGTTTTTT.

This chain joins TRBV25-1 and TRBJ1-2; D is undetermined. The V end was cut by 3 bases, the J end by 2 bases, with 7 bases between. Germline V gives CDR1 MGHDK, CDR2 SYGVNS. The CDR3 spans 13 residues. The CDR3 sequence is CASSEGINYGYTF. The CDR3 nucleotides are TGTGCCAGCAGTGAGGGGATAAACTATGGCTACACCTTC.

This clone was found a few times. The sample contains more than one DNA sequence encoding this CDR3. The genes are TRBV4-3 and TRBJ1-1; a weak D match, TRBD1 (5 bases). The CDR3 consists of 14 residues. With 1 base removed from V and 1 base from J, the gap between germline ends came to 7 bases. Germline CDR1 is LGHNA and CDR2 is YSLEER. CDR3 sequence reads: CASSQGQGNTEAFF. CDR3 nucleotide sequence: TGCGCCAGCAGCCAAGGGCAGGGGAACACTGAAGCTTTCTTT.

The chain links TRBV6-6 to TRBJ2-6; D might be TRBD2 (5 bases). Germline CDR1 reads MNHNY; CDR2 reads SVGAGI (reference sequence). This CDR3 region has 14 residues. The V gene lost 11 bases and the J gene lost 3 bases, with 14 bases spanning the gap. The DNA for the CDR3 is TGTGCCTACGCGCGTGGGAGTGGGGCCAACGTCCTGACTTTC. It is translated as CAYARGSGANVLTF.

The chain uses TRBV5-6 and TRBJ2-2, with D uncertain. Germline V gives CDR1 SGHDT, CDR2 YYEEEE. This CDR3 is built from 16 residues. The V end was cut by 1 base, the J end by 6 bases, with 16 bases between. The CDR3 spells CASSLRQILDSGELFF. In DNA, the CDR3 is TGTGCCAGCAGCTTGCGGCAGATACTCGATTCCGGGGAGCTGTTTTTT.

The chain uses TRBV10-3 and TRBJ2-3; D is perhaps TRBD1 (5 bases). Germline assignment: CDR1 ENHRY and CDR2 SYGVKD. V was cut by 3 bases and J by 4 bases, with 8 bases left in between. The CDR3 sequence is 13 residues long. CDR3 coding DNA: TGTGCCATCAGTGATACCAGGGCAGATACGCAGTATTTT. Translating it yields CAISDTRADTQYF.

The chain joins TRBV7-2 to TRBJ2-7; D remains ambiguous. Per germline, CDR1 SGHTA and CDR2 FQGNSA. V was cut by 1 base and J by 4 bases, with 14 bases left in between. This CDR3 has 15 residues. The CDR3 nucleotides read TGTGCCAGCAGCTTAGTGGCACAGCCGACTTACGAGCAGTACTTC. Translating gives CASSLVAQPTYEQYF.

The chain employs TRBV6-4 and TRBJ2-3; the D gene could be TRBD1 or TRBD2 (5 bases each). CDR3 length equals 14 residues. Germline CDR1 is MRHNA and CDR2 is SNTAGT. Deletions cut 3 bases from V and 5 bases from J, with 12 bases between. The CDR3 here is CASSDRGVGDTQYF. CDR3 coding DNA: TGTGCCAGCAGTGATCGAGGGGTTGGAGATACGCAGTATTTT.

The chain uses TRBV29-1 and TRBJ2-7; the match to TRBD2 covers 7 bases. The CDR3 length is 12 residues. Per the germline V gene, CDR1 is SQVTM and CDR2 is ANQGSEA. The trim removed 7 bases at V and 3 bases at J, leaving 6 bases unmatched. The CDR3 DNA sequence: TGCAGCGGCGGCCGGGACTACTACGAGCAGTACTTC. It specifies CSGGRDYYEQYF.

This chain links TRBV30 with TRBJ1-2; D is uncertain. Trimming removed 1 base from V and 0 bases from J, with 9 bases in between. The CDR3 runs 14 residues. Germline V gene lookup returns CDR1 GTSNPN and CDR2 SVGIG (reference sequence). CDR3 sequence: CAWSDRAPNYGYTF. As DNA, the CDR3 is TGTGCCTGGAGTGATCGAGCTCCTAACTATGGCTACACCTTC. Complete variable domain (other parts from reference TRBV30 and TRBJ1-2): SQTIHQWPATLVQPVGSPLSLECTVEGTSNPNLYWYRQAAGRGLQLLFYSVGIGQISSEVPQNLSASRPQDRQFILSSKKLLLSDSGFYLCAWSDRAPNYGYTFGSGTRLTVV.

This chain connects TRBV6-6 to TRBJ2-3, with TRBD2 matching over 9 bases. The V gene end was trimmed by 7 bases and the J gene end by 4 bases; junction bases not matched to a gene: 6. CDR3 length equals 14 residues. Germline V lookup: CDR1 MNHNY, CDR2 SVGAGI (reference sequence). The CDR3 coding sequence is TGTGCCAGCAAGACTCTAGCGGGGTCAGATACGCAGTATTTT. It specifies CASKTLAGSDTQYF.

In this sample, this clone turned up a few times. V is TRBV6-5 and J is TRBJ2-7; D gene uncertain. This CDR3 region has 13 residues. The germline gives CDR1 MNHEY, CDR2 SVGAGI. Between the trimmed V and J ends, which lost 0 bases and 4 bases, there was a span of 7 bases. This chain's CDR3 is CASSYSRGYEQYF. The DNA of the CDR3 is TGTGCCAGCAGTTACTCGAGAGGATACGAGCAGTACTTC.

The gene calls are TRBV30 and TRBJ2-3, with D possibly being TRBD1 (5 bases). Trimming removed 3 bases at V and 0 bases at J, with 7 bases between. Germline V lookup: CDR1 GTSNPN, CDR2 SVGIG (reference sequence). This CDR3 spans 13 amino acids. CDR3 in amino acids: CAWRTASTDTQYF. In DNA form, the CDR3 reads TGTGCCTGGAGGACAGCTAGCACAGATACGCAGTATTTT. Variable domain in full (rest from reference TRBV30 and TRBJ2-3): SQTIHQWPATLVQPVGSPLSLECTVEGTSNPNLYWYRQAAGRGLQLLFYSVGIGQISSEVPQNLSASRPQDRQFILSSKKLLLSDSGFYLCAWRTASTDTQYFGPGTRLTVL.

This chain joins TRBV7-9 and TRBJ2-3, with a possible D match to TRBD2 (7 bases). Deletions cut 5 bases from V and 6 bases from J, with 27 bases between. CDR1 and CDR2 (germline): SEHNR, FQNEAQ (reference sequence). The CDR3 covers 18 residues. The CDR3 sequence is CASSPQPGASGLIDTQYF. CDR3 nucleotides: TGTGCCAGCAGCCCTCAACCAGGGGCTAGCGGATTAATCGATACGCAGTATTTT.

The chain links TRBV4-3 to TRBJ2-3; 16 bases are shared with TRBD2. Trimming at V came to 0 bases and at J to 5 bases, leaving 5 bases not matched to a gene. The CDR3 loop spans 18 amino acids. Germline V lookup: CDR1 LGHNA, CDR2 YSLEER. CDR3 residues: CASSQDMGLAGGRDTQYF. DNA of the CDR3: TGCGCCAGCAGCCAAGATATGGGACTAGCGGGGGGGAGAGATACGCAGTATTTT.

This chain joins TRBV4-1 and TRBJ2-2; no definite D call. CDR3 length: 14 amino acids. Trimming stripped 2 bases from V and 5 bases from J, with 9 bases between. From germline, CDR1 is MGHRA and CDR2 YSYEKL. Here the CDR3 DNA reads TGCGCCAGCAGCCAACCGGTAAGAACCGGGGAGCTGTTTTTT. Translating gives CASSQPVRTGELFF.

The gene calls are TRBV7-9 and TRBJ2-7, with D tentatively TRBD1 or TRBD2 (6 bases each). CDR1 SEHNR and CDR2 FQNEAQ come from the germline V gene (reference sequence). The CDR3 spans 14 residues. V dropped 0 bases and J dropped 2 bases, with 8 bases sitting between them. CDR3 loop: CASSLAGGPYEQYF. For the CDR3, the DNA is TGTGCCAGCAGCTTAGCGGGGGGCCCCTACGAGCAGTACTTC. The full variable domain, rest sourced from reference TRBV7-9 and TRBJ2-7, is DTGVSQNPRHKITKRGQNVTFRCDPISEHNRLYWYRQTLGQGPEFLTYFQNEAQLEKSRLLSDRFSAERPKGSFSTLEIQRTEQGDSAMYLCASSLAGGPYEQYFGPGTRLTVT.

The V gene is TRBV29-1, the J gene TRBJ1-1; D possibly corresponds to TRBD1 (5 bases). The CDR3 has 12 residues. The germline CDR1 and CDR2 sequences are SQVTM and ANQGSEA. V lost 7 bases, J lost 0 bases, and 9 bases lay in between. CDR3 protein: CSAGQVNTEAFF. CDR3 coding DNA: TGCAGCGCCGGACAAGTGAACACTGAAGCTTTCTTT.

The chain has TRBV6-5 and TRBJ2-7; no clear D. The V end lost 0 bases, the J end lost 0 bases, and 9 bases lay between the germline ends. Germline values: CDR1 MNHEY, CDR2 SVGAGI. The CDR3 sequence is 15 residues long. The DNA of the CDR3 is TGTGCCAGCAGTTACTCTTCGGTGAGCTCCTACGAGCAGTACTTC. This codes for CASSYSSVSSYEQYF.

This rearrangement joins TRBV11-2 to TRBJ2-7, with TRBD2 matching over 8 bases. The V gene end was trimmed by 5 bases and the J gene end by 7 bases; junction bases not matched to a gene: 16. Germline loops: CDR1 SGHAT, CDR2 FQNNGV. CDR3 length: 16 amino acids. The CDR3 spells CASSPTAGLANEEQYF. CDR3 nucleotide sequence: TGTGCCAGCAGCCCTACGGCCGGACTAGCAAATGAAGAGCAGTACTTC.

The V gene is TRBV7-9, the J gene TRBJ1-3; D is uncertain. The V end lost 4 bases, the J end lost 0 bases, and 7 bases lay between the germline ends. The germline V gene has CDR1 SEHNR and CDR2 FQNEAQ (reference sequence). The CDR3 totals 14 residues. CDR3 nucleotide sequence: TGTGCCAGCAGCTCCGCGGCCTCTGGAAACACCATATATTTT. Translated, it gives CASSSAASGNTIYF.

A word on this clone: The sample carries other DNA sequences with the same CDR3. The chain couples TRBV30 to TRBJ2-2; D uncertain. The germline V and J ends were trimmed by 3 bases and 0 bases, with 5 bases remaining between them. The CDR3 extends over 13 amino acids. Per the germline V gene, CDR1 is GTSNPN and CDR2 is SVGIG (reference sequence). CDR3 bases: TGTGCCTGGAGACCCCCGAACACCGGGGAGCTGTTTTTT. It encodes CAWRPPNTGELFF.

CDR3 in DNA: TGTGCCAGCGGGCTTCCAGGGACCATGCCCCAGCATTTT. Amino acids: CASGLPGTMPQHF. The chain is built from TRBV28 and TRBJ1-5; D may be TRBD1 (5 bases). The germline V gene has CDR1 MDHEN and CDR2 SYDVKM. Trimming cost V 8 bases and J 9 bases, with 17 bases left between them. The CDR3 is 13 amino acids. Combining the CDR3 with reference TRBV28 and TRBJ1-5 gives the whole variable domain DVKVTQSSRYLVKRTGEKVFLECVQDMDHENMFWYRQDPGLGLRLIYFSYDVKMKEKGDIPEGYSVSREKKERFSLILESASTNQTSMYLCASGLPGTMPQHFGDGTRLSIL.

The CDR3 DNA is TGTGCCAGCAGCCCCGATGGGGGCCAAGAGACCCAGTACTTC. Its translation is CASSPDGGQETQYF. The V call is TRBV7-9, the J call TRBJ2-5; D is tentatively TRBD1 or TRBD2 (5 bases each). V was trimmed by 5 bases and J by 1 base, leaving 11 bases between them. The CDR3 is 14 residues long. In germline, CDR1 is SEHNR, CDR2 FQNEAQ (reference sequence).

The rearrangement uses TRBV7-2 and TRBJ2-1; tentatively, D is TRBD1 (7 bases). Trimming removed 4 bases from V and 6 bases from J, with 16 bases in between. This CDR3 contains 15 residues. Germline V lookup: CDR1 SGHTA, CDR2 FQGNSA. This CDR3 reads CASSSWQGGSNEQFF. In DNA, the CDR3 is TGTGCCAGCAGCTCTTGGCAGGGGGGCTCCAATGAGCAGTTCTTC.